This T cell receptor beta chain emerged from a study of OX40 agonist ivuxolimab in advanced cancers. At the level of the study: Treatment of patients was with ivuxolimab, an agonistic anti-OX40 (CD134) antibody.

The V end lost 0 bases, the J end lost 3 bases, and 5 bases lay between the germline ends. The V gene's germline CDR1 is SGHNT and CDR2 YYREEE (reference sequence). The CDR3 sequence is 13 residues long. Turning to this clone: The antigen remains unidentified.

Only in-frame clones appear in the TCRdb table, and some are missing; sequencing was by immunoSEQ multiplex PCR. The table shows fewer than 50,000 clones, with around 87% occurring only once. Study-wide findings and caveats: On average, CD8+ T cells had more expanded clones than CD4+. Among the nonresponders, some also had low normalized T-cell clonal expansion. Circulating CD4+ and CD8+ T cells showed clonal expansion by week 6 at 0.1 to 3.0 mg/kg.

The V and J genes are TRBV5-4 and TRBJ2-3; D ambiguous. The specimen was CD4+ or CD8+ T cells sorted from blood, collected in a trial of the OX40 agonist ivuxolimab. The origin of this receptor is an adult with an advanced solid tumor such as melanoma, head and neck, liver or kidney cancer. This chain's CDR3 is CASSLGQTDTQYF. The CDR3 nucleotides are TGTGCCAGCAGCTTGGGGCAAACAGATACGCAGTATTTT.